This T cell receptor (beta chain) is from a study of control samples from healthy donors and cancer patients. Sequencing used immunoSEQ multiplex PCR; TCRdb keeps in-frame clones, though not all of them. This table has 90,000 to 100,000 clones, about nine tenths appearing once. Germline-derived CDR1 and CDR2 are SGHRS and YFSETQ. Trimming took 1 base from V and 0 from J, leaving 7 bases between them. The CDR3 runs to 14 residues. What was sequenced was blood. The genes are TRBV5-1 and TRBJ1-1; D unresolved. The TCR was taken from a woman aged 18-35 years in good health. The CDR3 loop reads CASSLIPVNTEAFF. Here the CDR3 DNA reads TGCGCCAGCAGCTTGATCCCAGTGAACACTGAAGCTTTCTTT.